The 24 T cell receptor beta chains below all came from one sample that was sequenced in a study of cytotoxic CD8 clonotypes in ibrutinib-treated CLL (dated by TCRdb to the early 2020s). Reading the label with the study, this specimen's time point is: less than 30 months on ibrutinib. The library was produced with the immunoSEQ multiplex PCR assay. Held by TCRdb, this immuneACCESS table contains in-frame sequences only and omits some clones. Under half of the omission traces to an unresolved V gene where checked; the cause of the rest is unknown. The sample table records 150,000 or so clones; 70% to 90% of these occur just once. The top ten clonotypes cover roughly 2% of the sample. The sample in question was PBMCs, obtained after 24 months of ibrutinib treatment. All receptors come from a human donor with chronic lymphocytic leukemia.

The chain couples TRBV19 to TRBJ1-2, with D possibly TRBD1 on 5 matching bases. CDR3 length: 15 residues. The germline gives CDR1 LNHDA, CDR2 SQIVND (reference sequence). Trimming left V 2 bases short and J 2 bases short, with 12 bases between. The CDR3 protein is CASSIYWDENYGYTF. The CDR3, as DNA: TGTGCCAGTAGTATATACTGGGACGAGAACTATGGCTACACCTTC.

This clone was counted a single time. The gene calls are TRBV5-1 and TRBJ1-2, with D unclear. The CDR3 is made up of 18 amino acids. Germline CDR1 is SGHRS and CDR2 is YFSETQ. Trimming shortened V by 1 base and J by 3 bases, and 22 bases separated the two germline ends. CDR3 residues: CASSLRGSGRMVYYGYTF. CDR3 coding DNA: TGCGCCAGCAGCTTGCGCGGCAGCGGACGAATGGTTTACTATGGCTACACCTTC. The entire variable domain, with the rest obtained from reference TRBV5-1 and TRBJ1-2, is as follows: KAGVTQTPRYLIKTRGQQVTLSCSPISGHRSVSWYQQTPGQGLQFLFEYFSETQRNKGNFPGRFSGRQFSNSRSEMNVSTLELGDSALYLCASSLRGSGRMVYYGYTFGSGTRLTVV.

The chain employs TRBV7-9 and TRBJ1-4, with D unresolved. Germline V lookup: CDR1 SEHNR, CDR2 FQNEAQ (reference sequence). The CDR3 runs to 11 residues. The V gene lost 3 bases and the J gene lost 10 bases, with 6 bases spanning the gap. CDR3 coding DNA: TGTGCCAGCAGCTTGTCCGGAAAACTGTTTTTT. This translates into CASSLSGKLFF.

This chain links TRBV28 with TRBJ1-4; 7 bases are shared with TRBD1. This CDR3 comprises 18 residues. CDR1 is MDHEN and CDR2 is SYDVKM in the germline V gene. V was pared by 7 bases and J by 6 bases, with 20 bases of the junction left unmatched. DNA of the CDR3: TGTGCCAGCAAGCCCACCCGATTCAAGAGGGGGCTTCATGAAAAACTGTTTTTT. The encoded protein is CASKPTRFKRGLHEKLFF.

The chain has TRBV6-1 and TRBJ1-6; D gene unclear. Deletions cut 10 bases from V and 7 bases from J, with 14 bases between. The CDR3 is 13 residues long. The germline CDR1 and CDR2 sequences are MNHNS and SASEGT. CDR3 amino acids: CAIREGQNSPLHF. The CDR3 nucleotides read TGTGCCATCCGGGAGGGCCAGAATTCACCCCTCCACTTT.

The chain couples TRBV10-1 to TRBJ2-7, with 7 nucleotides matching TRBD2. Unmatched junction bases numbered 9, after V lost 10 bases and J lost 0 bases. CDR3 size: 14 residues. Germline V gene lookup returns CDR1 WNHNN and CDR2 SYGVQD (reference sequence). CDR3 DNA sequence: TGCGCCACCCCGGGGGAGGGAATCTCCTACGAGCAGTACTTC. Protein product: CATPGEGISYEQYF.

V is TRBV27 and J is TRBJ1-1; D is unclear. Germline values: CDR1 MNHEY, CDR2 SMNVEV (reference sequence). V was shortened by 2 bases and J by 2 bases, with 9 bases between the two germline ends. The CDR3 extends over 14 amino acids. The CDR3 sequence: CASSLGHRNTEAFF. DNA of the CDR3: TGTGCCAGCAGTTTAGGTCACAGAAACACTGAAGCTTTCTTT.

The chain joins TRBV7-2 to TRBJ2-2, with TRBD2 identical over 9 bases. V shed 8 bases, J shed 3 bases, and the junction held 4 bases outside the gene matches. CDR1 is SGHTA, CDR2 FQGNSA, per germline. The CDR3 extends over 14 amino acids. CDR3: CASGGLAYTGELFF. For the CDR3, the DNA is TGTGCCAGCGGTGGACTAGCGTACACCGGGGAGCTGTTTTTT.

This clone has a count of ten or more. J is TRBJ1-2 and V is TRBV30; TRBD1 matches at 11 bases. Germline-derived CDR1 and CDR2 are GTSNPN and SVGIG (reference sequence). The CDR3 spans 14 residues. Unmatched junction bases numbered 11, after V lost 5 bases and J lost 9 bases. The DNA for the CDR3 is TGTGCCTGGGCGGAGCTCGGACAGGGGGCTAGCTACACCTTC. Translation gives CAWAELGQGASYTF.

CDR3 in amino acids: CASSLFLGFGTGVTNEQFF. As DNA, the CDR3 is TGTGCCAGCAGCTTATTTTTGGGGTTCGGGACAGGGGTGACCAATGAGCAGTTCTTC. This chain uses TRBV7-2 with TRBJ2-1; TRBD1 matches at 10 bases. The CDR3 is made up of 19 amino acids. Germline CDR1 and CDR2: SGHTA and FQGNSA. V was pared by 2 bases and J by 6 bases, with 16 bases of the junction left unmatched.

This clone was seen just once. The chain employs TRBV27 and TRBJ2-3, with 9 bases lining up with TRBD2. CDR1 MNHEY and CDR2 SMNVEV come from the germline V gene (reference sequence). With V trimmed by 2 bases and J by 2 bases, 11 bases remained unmatched. The CDR3 spans 18 residues. The CDR3 DNA reads TGTGCCAGCAGTTTAGCCAGTCGCCTAGCGGGACCCACAGATACGCAGTATTTT. Amino acid sequence: CASSLASRLAGPTDTQYF.

The rearrangement joins TRBV2 to TRBJ2-7, with 7 bases matching TRBD1. The germline V gene encodes CDR1 SNHLY and CDR2 FYNNEI. This CDR3 is 12 amino acids long. The trim removed 6 bases at V and 6 bases at J, leaving 5 bases unmatched. CDR3 DNA: TGTGCCAGCAGCTACGACAGGGTCGAGCAGTACTTC. Translation: CASSYDRVEQYF.

This sequence joins TRBV30 and TRBJ1-2; 9 bases agree with TRBD1. This CDR3 region has 14 residues. The germline CDR1 and CDR2 sequences are GTSNPN and SVGIG (reference sequence). Trimming at V came to 0 bases and at J to 5 bases, leaving 4 bases not matched to a gene. The CDR3, as DNA: TGTGCCTGGAGTGTCCTGGACAGGGGATATGGCTACACCTTC. Protein sequence: CAWSVLDRGYGYTF.

The chain recombines TRBV18 with TRBJ2-7; D uncertain. V lost 5 bases and J lost 7, with 9 bases in between. The germline V gene encodes CDR1 KGHSH and CDR2 LQKENI. This CDR3 region has 11 residues. The DNA for the CDR3 is TGTGCCAGCTCATCAAAATGGGAGCAGTACTTC. Protein product: CASSSKWEQYF. The whole variable domain, remainder taken from reference TRBV18 and TRBJ2-7, is NAGVMQNPRHLVRRRGQEARLRCSPMKGHSHVYWYRQLPEEGLKFMVYLQKENIIDESGMPKERFSAEFPKEGPSILRIQQVVRGDSAAYFCASSSKWEQYFGPGTRLTVT.

J is TRBJ1-2 and V is TRBV6-6; no reliable D call. With 2 bases removed from V and 10 bases from J, the gap between germline ends came to 5 bases. CDR1 MNHNY and CDR2 SVGAGI come from the germline V gene (reference sequence). The CDR3 totals 10 residues. DNA of the CDR3: TGTGCCAGCAGTTACGGGGACTACACCTTC. This sequence encodes CASSYGDYTF.

The chain uses TRBV23-1 and TRBJ1-1, with D unresolved. TRBV23-1 is an open reading frame whose function is uncertain. Deletions cut 2 bases from V and 0 bases from J, with 10 bases between. This CDR3 is 15 amino acids long. As DNA, the CDR3 is TGCGCCAGCAGTCAAGACTACGAGGTGAACACTGAAGCTTTCTTT. As protein: CASSQDYEVNTEAFF.

The sample holds one count of this clone. V gene TRBV10-3 combines with J gene TRBJ2-3, with D possibly TRBD1 on 7 matching bases. Trimming shortened V by 11 bases and J by 2 bases, and 26 bases separated the two germline ends. CDR3 length: 17 amino acids. Germline-derived CDR1 and CDR2 are ENHRY and SYGVKD. CDR3 residues: CASNKVPPGGYTDTQYF. CDR3 nucleotide sequence: TGTGCCTCCAATAAGGTTCCACCAGGGGGGTACACAGATACGCAGTATTTT.

This clone has more than one count but fewer than ten. The J gene is TRBJ1-1, the V gene TRBV29-1, with TRBD1 as a possible D gene (5 bases). This CDR3 spans 16 amino acids. V lost 4 bases and J 4 bases, leaving 22 bases between the germline ends. The germline gives CDR1 SQVTM, CDR2 ANQGSEA. Here the CDR3 reads CSVAAFGSRVGTEAFF. In DNA, the CDR3 is TGCAGCGTTGCCGCTTTCGGGAGCAGGGTCGGCACTGAAGCTTTCTTT.

CDR3 residues: CASSQRQDLYNEQFF. The CDR3 coding sequence is TGTGCCAGCAGCCAACGACAGGACCTATACAATGAGCAGTTCTTC. V gene TRBV4-2 combines with J gene TRBJ2-1, with D possibly matching TRBD1 (6 bases). Deletions cut 2 bases from V and 4 bases from J, with 12 bases between. CDR1 and CDR2 from the germline V gene are LGHNA and YNFKEQ. The CDR3 covers 15 residues.

The V call is TRBV7-9, the J call TRBJ2-3; D remains ambiguous. This CDR3 comprises 17 residues. V lost 1 base to trimming and J lost 4 bases, with 18 bases between them. Looked up from germline, CDR1 is SEHNR and CDR2 is FQNEAQ (reference sequence). CDR3 protein: CASSLVIQQVSADTQYF. In DNA form, the CDR3 reads TGTGCCAGCAGCTTAGTGATACAGCAGGTTTCAGCAGATACGCAGTATTTT.

CDR3 protein: CAWSKLEVTDTQYF. The DNA of the CDR3 is TGTGCCTGGAGTAAACTAGAAGTCACAGATACGCAGTATTTT. The chain employs TRBV30 and TRBJ2-3; D possibly corresponds to TRBD2 (5 bases). This CDR3 is 14 amino acids long. Germline V gene sequence: CDR1 GTSNPN, CDR2 SVGIG (reference sequence). V was pared by 2 bases and J by 2 bases, with 11 bases between. The full variable domain, completed using reference TRBV30 and TRBJ2-3, is SQTIHQWPATLVQPVGSPLSLECTVEGTSNPNLYWYRQAAGRGLQLLFYSVGIGQISSEVPQNLSASRPQDRQFILSSKKLLLSDSGFYLCAWSKLEVTDTQYFGPGTRLTVL.

V and J are TRBV5-6 and TRBJ2-7; 14 bases map to TRBD2. This CDR3 is built from 17 residues. The junction had 7 bases not matched to a gene; V was cut back by 4 bases and J by 1 base. From germline, CDR1 is SGHDT and CDR2 YYEEEE. The CDR3 bases are TGTGCCAGCAGCCCGGGACTAGCGGGAGCCCCTTCCTACGAGCAGTACTTC. Translating gives CASSPGLAGAPSYEQYF.

This clone was picked up one time. The chain carries TRBV7-3 and TRBJ2-5; 8 nucleotides line up with TRBD2. This CDR3 is 14 amino acids long. Trimming cost V 5 bases and J 5 bases; bases outside gene matches: 7. Germline CDR1 SGHTA, CDR2 FQGTGA. The CDR3 is CASSREGGYETQYF. The CDR3 DNA sequence: TGTGCCAGCAGCCGGGAGGGGGGCTATGAGACCCAGTACTTC.

DNA for the CDR3: TGTGCCAGCACGTTGGCCAGTGGCACCGGGGAGCTGTTTTTT. Amino acid sequence: CASTLASGTGELFF. The V call is TRBV27, the J call TRBJ2-2; D is unresolved. Per the germline V gene, CDR1 is MNHEY and CDR2 is SMNVEV (reference sequence). V was pared by 7 bases and J by 4 bases, with 13 bases between. The CDR3 is 14 residues long.